This TCR beta chain appears in the sequencing data of a study of neurological immune-mediated disorders. The length of the CDR3 is 13 residues. The ends lost 4 bases at V and 6 bases at J; junction bases unmatched: 3. Germline loops: CDR1 SGHVS, CDR2 FQNEAQ. This clonotype was seen many times. Input was 1 million sorted T cells, either CD4+ or CD8+. 5'RACE generated cDNA with 10-nucleotide random UMIs. Every sequencing run generated over 180 million TCR-beta sequences from 15-18 subjects. MiXCR was run by TCRdb on the 5' RACE reads, yielding one entry per CDR3 protein. The sample includes tens of thousands of distinct CDR3 sequences, under 5% of them seen just once.

This receptor was obtained from a woman aged 40 to 50 in good health. The specimen was CD4+ T cells from blood. V gene TRBV7-8 combines with J gene TRBJ2-7, with 10 positions matching TRBD2. The DNA for the CDR3 is TGTGCCAGCAGCTGGACTAGCGGAGGCGAGCAGTACTTC. Protein product: CASSWTSGGEQYF.